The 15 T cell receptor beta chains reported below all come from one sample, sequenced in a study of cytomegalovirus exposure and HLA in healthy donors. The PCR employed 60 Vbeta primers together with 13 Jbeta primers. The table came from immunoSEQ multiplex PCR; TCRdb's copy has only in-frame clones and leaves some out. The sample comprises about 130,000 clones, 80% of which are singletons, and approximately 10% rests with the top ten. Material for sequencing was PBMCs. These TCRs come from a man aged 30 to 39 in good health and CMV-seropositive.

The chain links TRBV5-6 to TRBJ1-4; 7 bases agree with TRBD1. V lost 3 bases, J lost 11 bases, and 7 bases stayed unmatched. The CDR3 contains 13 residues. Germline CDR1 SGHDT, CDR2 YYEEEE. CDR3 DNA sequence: TGTGCCAGCAGCTCGGGGGACAGTGGGAAACTGTTTTTT. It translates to CASSSGDSGKLFF. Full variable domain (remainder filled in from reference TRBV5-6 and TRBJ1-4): DAGVTQSPTHLIKTRGQQVTLRCSPKSGHDTVSWYQQALGQGPQFIFQYYEEEERQRGNFPDRFSGHQFPNYSSELNVNALLLGDSALYLCASSSGDSGKLFFGSGTQLSVL.

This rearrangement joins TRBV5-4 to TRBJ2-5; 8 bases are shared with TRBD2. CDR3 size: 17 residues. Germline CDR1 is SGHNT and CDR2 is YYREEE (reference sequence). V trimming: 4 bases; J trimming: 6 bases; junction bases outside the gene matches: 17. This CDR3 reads CASSTKAPGLGQKTQYF. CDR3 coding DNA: TGTGCCAGCAGCACCAAGGCCCCGGGACTAGGGCAAAAGACCCAGTACTTC.

DNA for the CDR3: TGTGCCAGCAGCCGGGGGTTGGGAGTCTACGAGCAGTACTTC. It specifies CASSRGLGVYEQYF. This chain joins TRBV6-5 and TRBJ2-7; possible D gene TRBD2, 6 bases. Trimming cost V 6 bases and J 3 bases, with 15 bases left between them. The CDR3 extends over 14 amino acids. Germline CDR1 MNHEY, CDR2 SVGAGI.

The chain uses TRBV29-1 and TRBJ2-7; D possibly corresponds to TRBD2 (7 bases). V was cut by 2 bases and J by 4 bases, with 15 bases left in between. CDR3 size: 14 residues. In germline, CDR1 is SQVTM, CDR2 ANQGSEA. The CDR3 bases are TGCAGCGTTGAATCTGGGGGGGCGCGTTACGAGCAGTACTTC. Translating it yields CSVESGGARYEQYF.

The CDR3 DNA reads TGTGCCAGCAGCTTCGGAAGCTGGGAGCTGTTTTTT. It translates to CASSFGSWELFF. The rearrangement uses TRBV7-2 and TRBJ1-4; no reliable D call. The J call may not be correct, given that the DNA end is closer to TRBJ2-2. In germline, CDR1 is SGHTA, CDR2 FQGNSA. This CDR3 is 12 amino acids long.

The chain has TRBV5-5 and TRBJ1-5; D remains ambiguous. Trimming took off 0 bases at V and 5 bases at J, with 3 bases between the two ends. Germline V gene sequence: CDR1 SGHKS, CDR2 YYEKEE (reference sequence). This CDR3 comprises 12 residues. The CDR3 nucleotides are TGTGCCAGCAGCTTGGGCGATCAGCCCCAGCATTTT. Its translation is CASSLGDQPQHF.

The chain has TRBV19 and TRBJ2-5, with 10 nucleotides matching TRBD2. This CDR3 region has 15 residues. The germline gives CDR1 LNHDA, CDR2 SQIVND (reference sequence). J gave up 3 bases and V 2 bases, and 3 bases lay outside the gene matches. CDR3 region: CASSITGTSEETQYF. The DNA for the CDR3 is TGTGCCAGTAGTATAACGGGGACTAGCGAAGAGACCCAGTACTTC.

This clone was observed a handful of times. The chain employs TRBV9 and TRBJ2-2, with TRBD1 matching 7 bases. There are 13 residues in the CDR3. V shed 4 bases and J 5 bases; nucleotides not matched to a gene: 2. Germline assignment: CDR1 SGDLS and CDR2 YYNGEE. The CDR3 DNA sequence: TGTGCCAGCAGCTTGACAGGGACCGGGGAGCTGTTTTTT. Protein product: CASSLTGTGELFF.

The CDR3 loop is CSATVGNTEAFF. DNA of the CDR3: TGCAGCGCGACTGTAGGAAACACTGAAGCTTTCTTT. The V call is TRBV29-1, the J call TRBJ1-1; D gene unclear. The V gene lost 7 bases and the J gene lost 2 bases, with 11 bases spanning the gap. The CDR3 is made up of 12 amino acids. The germline CDR1 and CDR2 sequences are SQVTM and ANQGSEA.

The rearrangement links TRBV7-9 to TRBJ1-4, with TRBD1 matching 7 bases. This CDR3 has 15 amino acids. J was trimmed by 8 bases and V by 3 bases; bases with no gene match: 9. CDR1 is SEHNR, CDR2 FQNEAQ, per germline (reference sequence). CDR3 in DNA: TGTGCCAGCAGCTTGACGGACGAGGACAGGGAAAAACTGTTTTTT. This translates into CASSLTDEDREKLFF.

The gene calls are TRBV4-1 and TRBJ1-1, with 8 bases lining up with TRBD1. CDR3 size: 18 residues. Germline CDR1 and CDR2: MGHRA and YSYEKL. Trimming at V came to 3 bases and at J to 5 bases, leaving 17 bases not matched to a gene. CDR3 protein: CASSHPIQGAQVRTEAFF. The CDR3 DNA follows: TGCGCCAGCAGCCACCCGATTCAGGGGGCACAAGTGAGGACTGAAGCTTTCTTT.

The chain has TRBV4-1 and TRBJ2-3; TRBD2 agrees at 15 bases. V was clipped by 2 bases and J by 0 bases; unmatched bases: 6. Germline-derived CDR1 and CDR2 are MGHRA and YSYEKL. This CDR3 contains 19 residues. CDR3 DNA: TGCGCCAGCAGCCAAACCGGGACTAGCGGGGGGAGAAGCACAGATACGCAGTATTTT. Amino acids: CASSQTGTSGGRSTDTQYF.

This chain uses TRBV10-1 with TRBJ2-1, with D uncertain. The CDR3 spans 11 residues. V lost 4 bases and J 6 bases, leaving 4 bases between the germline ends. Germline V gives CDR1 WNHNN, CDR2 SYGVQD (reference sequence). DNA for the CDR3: TGCGCCAGCAGTGGAGGCAATGAGCAGTTCTTC. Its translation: CASSGGNEQFF.

The CDR3 loop reads CASAPGQGFEAFF. The CDR3 DNA sequence: TGTGCCAGCGCACCGGGACAGGGGTTCGAAGCTTTCTTT. The chain employs TRBV7-3 and TRBJ1-1; 10 bases match TRBD1. Germline lookup yields CDR1 SGHTA and CDR2 FQGTGA. The length of the CDR3 is 13 residues. V lost 8 bases and J lost 8; bases outside the gene matches: 8.

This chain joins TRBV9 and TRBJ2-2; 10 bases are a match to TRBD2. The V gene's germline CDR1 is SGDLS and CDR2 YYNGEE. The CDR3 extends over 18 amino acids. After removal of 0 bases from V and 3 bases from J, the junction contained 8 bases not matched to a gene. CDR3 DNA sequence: TGTGCCAGCAGCGTAGATACTAGCGGGGCCTACGACACCGGGGAGCTGTTTTTT. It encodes CASSVDTSGAYDTGELFF.